This passage covers 24 T cell receptor beta chains from one sample sequenced in a study of T cell responses to AZD1222 COVID-19 vaccine. Using immunoSEQ multiplex PCR, the repertoire was profiled, and TCRdb retains in-frame clones only, with some absent. The table includes some 81,000 clones, about 86% detected once. The source material was peripheral blood, sampled 28 days after the second AZD1222 dose. All receptors derive from an adult who received the AZD1222 COVID-19 vaccine.

The chain couples TRBV7-3 to TRBJ2-5; TRBD1 might be the D (6 bases). V gave up 5 bases and J gave up 5 bases, with 12 bases separating them. The V gene's germline CDR1 is SGHTA and CDR2 FQGTGA. The CDR3 extends over 13 amino acids. CDR3 in DNA: TGTGCCAGCAGCATTGGGGGCGTGGAGACCCAGTACTTC. Translation: CASSIGGVETQYF.

J is TRBJ2-3 and V is TRBV7-3; TRBD1 might be the D (6 bases). This CDR3 has 13 amino acids. The germline V and J ends were trimmed by 6 bases and 3 bases, with 10 bases remaining between them. Looked up from germline, CDR1 is SGHTA and CDR2 is FQGTGA. The CDR3 DNA reads as TGTGCCAGCAGGGATGACAGGACAGATACGCAGTATTTT. It specifies CASRDDRTDTQYF.

The CDR3 region is CASSSRQGMERGAIYF. CDR3 nucleotides: TGTGCCAGCAGTTCCCGACAGGGGATGGAGCGTGGGGCCATATATTTT. The V and J genes are TRBV6-5 and TRBJ1-3; 8 bases line up with TRBD1. This CDR3 is 16 amino acids long. V gave up 4 bases and J gave up 11 bases; unmatched junction bases: 16. CDR1 and CDR2 (germline): MNHEY, SVGAGI.

The J gene is TRBJ2-1, the V gene TRBV15, with D unresolved. V lost 5 bases, J lost 0 bases, and 11 bases lay in between. This CDR3 comprises 15 residues. From germline, CDR1 is LNHNV and CDR2 YYDKDF (reference sequence). CDR3 amino acids: CATSFSMSSYNEQFF. For the CDR3, the DNA is TGTGCCACCAGCTTCTCTATGAGCTCCTACAATGAGCAGTTCTTC.

V and J are TRBV6-5 and TRBJ2-1, with D possibly TRBD1 on 6 matching bases. The CDR3 runs to 14 residues. Trimming took 6 bases from V and 6 from J, leaving 15 bases between them. Germline assignment: CDR1 MNHEY and CDR2 SVGAGI. CDR3 in amino acids: CASSRQDLLNEQFF. CDR3 coding DNA: TGTGCCAGCAGCCGACAGGACCTACTCAATGAGCAGTTCTTC.

V usage is TRBV4-1 and J usage is TRBJ1-1, with a possible D match to TRBD1 (5 bases). Trimming cost V 0 bases and J 6 bases, with 14 bases left between them. This CDR3 contains 15 residues. Germline CDR1 is MGHRA and CDR2 is YSYEKL. DNA of the CDR3: TGCGCCAGCAGCCAAGATATTCAGGGTGGCTCTGAAGCTTTCTTT. This encodes CASSQDIQGGSEAFF.

The V and J genes are TRBV4-2 and TRBJ2-2, with 7 positions matching TRBD1. The CDR3 runs to 16 residues. V lost 0 bases, J lost 5 bases, and 6 bases stayed unmatched. Germline V lookup: CDR1 LGHNA, CDR2 YNFKEQ. The chain's CDR3 is CASSQEVTGVTGELFF. The CDR3, as DNA: TGTGCCAGCAGCCAAGAGGTCACAGGGGTTACCGGGGAGCTGTTTTTT.

This clone was seen just once. This chain joins TRBV5-1 and TRBJ2-1, with TRBD2 matching over 8 bases. V trimming: 5 bases; J trimming: 6 bases; junction bases outside the gene matches: 16. The CDR3 runs to 17 residues. The germline V gene has CDR1 SGHRS and CDR2 YFSETQ. The CDR3 is CASSLGFGGGPTNEQFF. DNA for the CDR3: TGCGCCAGCAGTCTTGGGTTTGGCGGGGGGCCCACCAATGAGCAGTTCTTC.

The chain couples TRBV5-4 to TRBJ2-2; TRBD2 agrees at 8 bases. Looked up from germline, CDR1 is SGHNT and CDR2 is YYREEE (reference sequence). CDR3 length: 16 residues. The V segment lost 3 bases and the J segment 6 bases; nucleotides outside the gene matches: 10. CDR3 amino acids: CASSSGLAAQSGELFF. In nucleotides, the CDR3 is TGTGCCAGCAGCTCCGGACTAGCCGCTCAGTCCGGGGAGCTGTTTTTT.

The rearrangement links TRBV5-1 to TRBJ2-3, with 9 bases lining up with TRBD2. Germline assignment: CDR1 SGHRS and CDR2 YFSETQ. The CDR3 is 14 amino acids. After removal of 5 bases from V and 3 bases from J, the junction contained 4 bases not matched to a gene. CDR3 nucleotides: TGCGCCAGCAGTAGCGGGAGTGGGACAGATACGCAGTATTTT. Amino acids: CASSSGSGTDTQYF.

V and J are TRBV19 and TRBJ1-5; TRBD1 matches 12 bases. Germline CDR1 reads LNHDA; CDR2 reads SQIVND (reference sequence). There are 15 residues in the CDR3. Trimming took 6 bases from V and 7 from J; bases not matched to a gene: 7. The CDR3 loop is CASSGTGGIGQPQHF. Here the CDR3 DNA reads TGTGCCAGTAGCGGGACAGGGGGCATTGGGCAGCCCCAGCATTTT.

The chain employs TRBV12-3 or TRBV12-4 and TRBJ1-1; tentative D call: TRBD1 (5 bases). With 5 bases removed from V and 1 base from J, the gap between germline ends came to 8 bases. The CDR3 is 13 amino acids. The CDR3 coding sequence is TGTGCCAGCAGTGCACAGGCGAACACTGAAGCTTTCTTT. Its protein is CASSAQANTEAFF.

The J gene is TRBJ2-1, the V gene TRBV7-3; TRBD2 matches 7 bases. CDR3 length equals 15 residues. V lost 3 bases and J lost 3; bases outside the gene matches: 5. Germline-derived CDR1 and CDR2 are SGHTA and FQGTGA. In nucleotides, the CDR3 is TGTGCCAGCAGCTTCGTCCTAGCGGACTACAATGAGCAGTTCTTC. This sequence encodes CASSFVLADYNEQFF. The full variable domain, in which reference TRBV7-3 and TRBJ2-1 provide the parts outside the CDR3, is GAGVSQTPSNKVTEKGKYVELRCDPISGHTALYWYRQSLGQGPEFLIYFQGTGAADDSGLPNDRFFAVRPEGSVSTLKIQRTERGDSAVYLCASSFVLADYNEQFFGPGTRLTVL.

This clone appeared a single time. The chain combines TRBV7-2 with TRBJ2-3; TRBD1 aligns across 9 bases. In germline, CDR1 is SGHTA, CDR2 FQGNSA. J was trimmed by 5 bases and V by 5 bases; bases with no gene match: 8. This CDR3 is 15 amino acids long. CDR3 bases: TGTGCCAGCAGCCTCACAGGGGGCGCGGGAGATACGCAGTATTTT. The encoded protein is CASSLTGGAGDTQYF.

This chain connects TRBV11-2 to TRBJ2-3; TRBD2 is a possible D gene (6 bases). Germline V CDR1 and CDR2: SGHAT, FQNNGV. V lost 8 bases to trimming and J lost 4 bases, with 13 bases between them. The CDR3 consists of 13 residues. CDR3 residues: CASSFREPDTQYF. The CDR3 coding sequence is TGTGCCAGCTCCTTCCGGGAGCCAGATACGCAGTATTTT.

The CDR3 here is CATLGSLGGNQPQHF. In nucleotides, the CDR3 is TGTGCCACCCTCGGCAGCTTAGGGGGCAATCAGCCCCAGCATTTT. The chain links TRBV28 to TRBJ1-5, with D maybe TRBD1 (5 bases). The germline V gene has CDR1 MDHEN and CDR2 SYDVKM. V was shortened by 10 bases and J by 2 bases, with 18 bases between the two germline ends. The CDR3 contains 15 residues.

The rearrangement joins TRBV7-9 to TRBJ1-6; maybe TRBD1 (5 bases). Per the germline V gene, CDR1 is SEHNR and CDR2 is FQNEAQ (reference sequence). Trimming pared 1 base from V and 8 bases from J, leaving 12 bases between. The CDR3 sequence is 15 residues long. CDR3 residues: CASSLGGAIYSPLHF. The DNA for the CDR3 is TGTGCCAGCAGCTTAGGTGGGGCAATATATTCACCCCTCCACTTT.

As DNA, the CDR3 is TGTGCCAGCAGAGCCGTGGGGCCCGGGGAGCTGTTTTTT. This codes for CASRAVGPGELFF. The chain combines TRBV2 with TRBJ2-2; D is perhaps TRBD1 (5 bases). V was pared by 6 bases and J by 6 bases, with 11 bases between. The CDR3 consists of 13 residues. Germline CDR1 reads SNHLY; CDR2 reads FYNNEI.

This chain connects TRBV6-5 to TRBJ1-3; D remains ambiguous. Germline loops: CDR1 MNHEY, CDR2 SVGAGI. Trimming removed 8 bases at V and 4 bases at J, with 12 bases between. CDR3 length: 13 amino acids. The CDR3 sequence is CASHRPSGNTIYF. CDR3 in DNA: TGTGCCAGCCACCGGCCCTCAGGAAACACCATATATTTT.

This clone was detected only a few times. The rearrangement joins TRBV2 to TRBJ1-1; tentative D call: TRBD1 (5 bases). Germline lookup yields CDR1 SNHLY and CDR2 FYNNEI. Trimming took 2 bases from V and 5 from J, leaving 12 bases between them. CDR3 length: 14 amino acids. The CDR3 sequence is CASSERTYGTEAFF. CDR3 bases: TGTGCCAGCAGTGAACGGACATATGGGACTGAAGCTTTCTTT.

With respect to this clone: Other DNA variants within this sample encode the same CDR3. The CDR3, as DNA: TGCGCCAGCAGCTGGACCGGGGATGAAAAACTGTTTTTT. This sequence encodes CASSWTGDEKLFF. V is TRBV5-1 and J is TRBJ1-4; D is unclear. The germline V and J ends were trimmed by 3 bases and 6 bases, with 9 bases remaining between them. The germline V gene encodes CDR1 SGHRS and CDR2 YFSETQ. The CDR3 runs to 13 residues.

The table lists this clone with a count of one. This chain uses TRBV28 with TRBJ1-1; TRBD1 is a possible D gene (5 bases). CDR1 and CDR2 from the germline V gene are MDHEN and SYDVKM. V shed 5 bases and J shed 6 bases, with 16 bases lying between them. The CDR3 runs to 14 residues. The CDR3 sequence: CASSPETAISEAFF. The CDR3 bases are TGTGCCAGCAGTCCCGAGACAGCGATTTCTGAAGCTTTCTTT.

The J gene is TRBJ2-7, the V gene TRBV10-3; TRBD1 matches 7 bases. Germline loops: CDR1 ENHRY, CDR2 SYGVKD. This CDR3 contains 14 residues. J gave up 4 bases and V 4 bases, and 7 bases lay outside the gene matches. The CDR3 protein is CAISGAGTEYEQYF. The CDR3 DNA follows: TGTGCCATCAGTGGCGCCGGGACAGAGTACGAGCAGTACTTC.

The chain carries TRBV2 and TRBJ1-1, with D tentatively TRBD1 (5 bases). The CDR3 sequence is 14 residues long. CDR1 and CDR2 from the germline V gene are SNHLY and FYNNEI. Trimming took off 4 bases at V and 6 bases at J, with 15 bases between the two ends. The DNA for the CDR3 is TGTGCCAGCAGTGTGAGGGTTTTGGGACCTGAAGCTTTCTTT. Translation gives CASSVRVLGPEAFF.